Shown below are 27 T cell receptor beta chains from a single sample sequenced in a study of blood T cell repertoires in COVID-19. Clones were read by immunoSEQ multiplex PCR, and TCRdb kept only the in-frame ones, dropping some. The sample holds about 310,000 clones, roughly 89% seen once. Material: peripheral blood. These receptor sequences come from a woman aged 40 to 50 with COVID-19, enrolled during active disease.

This chain connects TRBV19 to TRBJ2-1; TRBD2 agrees at 8 bases. Germline CDR1 and CDR2: LNHDA and SQIVND (reference sequence). The CDR3 is 14 residues long. Trimming removed 3 bases from V and 9 bases from J; junction bases left unmatched: 7. The CDR3 protein is CASSILAGPSEQFF. In DNA, the CDR3 is TGTGCCAGTAGTATTCTAGCGGGCCCGAGTGAGCAGTTCTTC.

This clone has just a few counts. One junction end does not reproduce the germline sequence, and a read error may be involved. This chain links TRBV7-2 with TRBJ1-3; maybe TRBD1 (5 bases). Germline-derived CDR1 and CDR2 are SGHTA and FQGNSA. The CDR3 consists of 12 residues. CDR3: CASSSYPGTFSF. In DNA, the CDR3 is TGTGCCAGCAGCTCCTATCCCGGGACTTTTTCGTTT.

Here the CDR3 reads CASRPGSPVKPQHF. The CDR3 DNA reads TGTGCCAGCAGGCCAGGATCACCCGTCAAGCCCCAGCATTTT. This chain uses TRBV27 with TRBJ1-5; D unresolved. Trimming took 6 bases from V and 8 from J, leaving 17 bases between them. The length of the CDR3 is 14 residues. Germline CDR1 MNHEY, CDR2 SMNVEV (reference sequence).

The gene calls are TRBV6-2 or TRBV6-3 and TRBJ2-5, with TRBD2 matching over 11 bases. CDR1 and CDR2 (germline): MNHEY, SVGEGT. The CDR3 consists of 15 residues. V lost 6 bases and J lost 1; bases outside the gene matches: 4. In DNA, the CDR3 is TGTGCCAGCAGCGTAGGGACTAGCGGCCAAGAGACCCAGTACTTC. It is translated as CASSVGTSGQETQYF.

The chain combines TRBV29-1 with TRBJ1-2; 9 nucleotides line up with TRBD1. Germline trimming cut 6 bases from V and 8 bases from J; bases unmatched to any gene: 16. The CDR3 is 15 residues long. CDR1 and CDR2 (germline): SQVTM, ANQGSEA. The CDR3 sequence: CSVWAGTGLLGGYTF. The CDR3 DNA sequence: TGCAGCGTCTGGGCCGGGACAGGGCTTCTAGGAGGCTACACCTTC.

The genes are TRBV7-2 and TRBJ1-2; 9 bases line up with TRBD1. Germline CDR1 reads SGHTA; CDR2 reads FQGNSA. The CDR3 is 14 amino acids. V gave up 4 bases and J gave up 8 bases; unmatched junction bases: 8. This chain's CDR3 is CASSSLQGAGGYTF. Here the CDR3 DNA reads TGTGCCAGCAGCTCCTTACAGGGGGCGGGGGGCTACACCTTC.

The V and J genes are TRBV30 and TRBJ1-2; the D gene is possibly TRBD1 (5 bases). The CDR3 has 13 residues. The germline V gene encodes CDR1 GTSNPN and CDR2 SVGIG (reference sequence). The V end was cut by 2 bases, the J end by 6 bases, with 13 bases between. The CDR3 nucleotides read TGTGCCTGGAGTCCCGCAGGGAGGAATGGCTACACCTTC. Protein product: CAWSPAGRNGYTF. Full variable domain (missing parts from reference TRBV30 and TRBJ1-2): SQTIHQWPATLVQPVGSPLSLECTVEGTSNPNLYWYRQAAGRGLQLLFYSVGIGQISSEVPQNLSASRPQDRQFILSSKKLLLSDSGFYLCAWSPAGRNGYTFGSGTRLTVV.

This chain connects TRBV28 to TRBJ1-1, with unresolved D. The CDR3 extends over 12 amino acids. Trimming removed 10 bases at V and 4 bases at J, with 13 bases between. Germline V gives CDR1 MDHEN, CDR2 SYDVKM. The CDR3 sequence is CATLQVRTEAFF. DNA for the CDR3: TGTGCCACCCTCCAGGTACGCACTGAAGCTTTCTTT.

This rearrangement joins TRBV28 to TRBJ1-1, with TRBD1 identical over 10 bases. The V segment lost 5 bases and the J segment 5 bases; nucleotides outside the gene matches: 14. The length of the CDR3 is 17 residues. The germline V gene has CDR1 MDHEN and CDR2 SYDVKM. This CDR3 is CASSVTGGALLGTEAFF. DNA of the CDR3: TGTGCCAGCAGTGTGACAGGGGGCGCATTGTTGGGAACTGAAGCTTTCTTT.

This rearrangement joins TRBV5-4 to TRBJ2-6; D gene unclear. CDR3 size: 18 residues. CDR1 is SGHNT, CDR2 YYREEE, per germline (reference sequence). The V end lost 0 bases, the J end lost 2 bases, and 15 bases lay between the germline ends. The CDR3 nucleotides are TGTGCCAGCAGCTTGGGGGTCACCACGCTAGCTGGGGCCAACGTCCTGACTTTC. Amino acids: CASSLGVTTLAGANVLTF.

The rearrangement links TRBV6-1 to TRBJ2-5; possibly TRBD1 for D (7 bases). Trimming pared 3 bases from V and 2 bases from J, leaving 22 bases between. This CDR3 region has 18 residues. Germline V lookup: CDR1 MNHNS, CDR2 SASEGT. The CDR3 reads CASSDYPYGGTAQETQYF. In DNA form, the CDR3 reads TGTGCCAGCAGTGACTACCCCTATGGCGGGACAGCTCAAGAGACCCAGTACTTC.

Comment on this clone: A read error may account for a junction end that differs from germline. The chain carries TRBV19 and TRBJ2-4, with D tentatively TRBD1 (6 bases). Germline values: CDR1 LNHDA, CDR2 SQIVND (reference sequence). CDR3 length equals 17 residues. CDR3 sequence (DNA): TGTGCAAGTACCCAACTAGGGGGACGTTGGGCCAAAAACATTCAGTACTTC. Translation gives CASTQLGGRWAKNIQYF. The variable domain in full, with the rest retrieved from reference TRBV19 and TRBJ2-4, is DGGITQSPKYLFRKEGQNVTLSCEQNLNHDAMYWYRQDPGQGLRLIYYSQIVNDFQKGDIAEGYSVSREKKESFPLTVTSAQKNPTAFYLCASTQLGGRWAKNIQYFGAGTRLSVL.

This rearrangement joins TRBV5-4 to TRBJ1-1, with D perhaps TRBD1 (5 bases). V lost 4 bases to trimming and J lost 4 bases, with 11 bases between them. The CDR3 is made up of 13 amino acids. Germline-derived CDR1 and CDR2 are SGHNT and YYREEE (reference sequence). Written as DNA, the CDR3 is TGTGCCAGCAGCCCCCCAGACAGCACTGAAGCTTTCTTT. Protein: CASSPPDSTEAFF.

The rearrangement links TRBV9 to TRBJ2-3; D might be TRBD2 (5 bases). V was cut by 4 bases and J by 2 bases, with 14 bases left in between. This CDR3 spans 15 amino acids. The germline CDR1 and CDR2 sequences are SGDLS and YYNGEE. DNA for the CDR3: TGTGCCAGCAGCACCCGCGGGTCCGACACAGATACGCAGTATTTT. Its translation: CASSTRGSDTDTQYF.

This chain links TRBV5-1 with TRBJ2-2; D ambiguous. Germline V lookup: CDR1 SGHRS, CDR2 YFSETQ. This CDR3 has 13 residues. The ends were cut back, 3 bases at V and 0 bases at J, with 3 bases in the middle. CDR3 amino acids: CASSSANTGELFF. CDR3 sequence (DNA): TGCGCCAGCAGCTCAGCGAACACCGGGGAGCTGTTTTTT.

J is TRBJ2-5 and V is TRBV5-1; D may be TRBD1 (5 bases). V dropped 3 bases and J dropped 2 bases, with 11 bases sitting between them. Looked up from germline, CDR1 is SGHRS and CDR2 is YFSETQ. The CDR3 length is 14 residues. CDR3 in DNA: TGCGCCAGCAGCTCCCGGACACTACAAGAGACCCAGTACTTC. As protein: CASSSRTLQETQYF.

The chain carries TRBV28 and TRBJ2-1; weak D call: TRBD1 (5 bases). Trimming cost V 8 bases and J 4 bases, with 15 bases left between them. The CDR3 spans 14 residues. Germline V gives CDR1 MDHEN, CDR2 SYDVKM. The DNA of the CDR3 is TGTGCCAGCGGATCAGGGAAAATTTACAATGAGCAGTTCTTC. It specifies CASGSGKIYNEQFF.

This clone was picked up one time. This chain connects TRBV5-4 to TRBJ2-5, with 8 bases that match TRBD2. The germline CDR1 and CDR2 sequences are SGHNT and YYREEE (reference sequence). The CDR3 sequence is 16 residues long. After removal of 4 bases from V and 5 bases from J, the junction contained 13 bases not matched to a gene. The CDR3 region has the DNA TGTGCCAGCAGCCGTAGAATCGGGGGGGCCGGGGAGACCCAGTACTTC. Translating gives CASSRRIGGAGETQYF.

The chain carries TRBV28 and TRBJ2-7, with D possibly being TRBD1 (5 bases). Trimming removed 6 bases from V and 0 bases from J, with 12 bases in between. Germline V gives CDR1 MDHEN, CDR2 SYDVKM. CDR3 length: 14 residues. The CDR3 loop reads CASSTWTSSYEQYF. The CDR3 nucleotides read TGTGCCAGCAGCACGTGGACAAGCTCCTACGAGCAGTACTTC. Drawing the rest from reference TRBV28 and TRBJ2-7, the complete variable domain is DVKVTQSSRYLVKRTGEKVFLECVQDMDHENMFWYRQDPGLGLRLIYFSYDVKMKEKGDIPEGYSVSREKKERFSLILESASTNQTSMYLCASSTWTSSYEQYFGPGTRLTVT.

The chain recombines TRBV29-1 with TRBJ2-7; 8 bases map to TRBD2. Germline V CDR1 and CDR2: SQVTM, ANQGSEA. V gave up 4 bases and J gave up 2 bases; unmatched junction bases: 10. The CDR3 length is 15 residues. The DNA for the CDR3 is TGCAGCGTTGGACCGCCCCCGGGGGGGACCTACGAGCAGTACTTC. The encoded protein is CSVGPPPGGTYEQYF.

The chain uses TRBV18 and TRBJ2-2; 8 bases map to TRBD1. Germline V lookup: CDR1 KGHSH, CDR2 LQKENI. The CDR3 has 14 amino acids. The J segment lost 8 bases and the V segment lost 3 bases, leaving 5 bases of the junction unmatched. The CDR3 DNA reads TGTGCCAGCTCACCTCCCGGACAGGGAGGGGAGCTGTTTTTT. Amino acid sequence: CASSPPGQGGELFF.

The chain links TRBV7-2 to TRBJ2-1, with 9 bases matching TRBD1. The CDR3 spans 14 residues. V lost 5 bases to trimming and J lost 8 bases; unmatched junction nucleotides: 7. Per the germline V gene, CDR1 is SGHTA and CDR2 is FQGNSA. The DNA for the CDR3 is TGTGCCAGCAGCCCTCGGACAGGGGTGGATGAGCAGTTCTTC. Amino acid sequence: CASSPRTGVDEQFF. The full variable domain, with the rest looked up from reference TRBV7-2 and TRBJ2-1, is GAGVSQSPSNKVTEKGKDVELRCDPISGHTALYWYRQSLGQGLEFLIYFQGNSAPDKSGLPSDRFSAERTGGSVSTLTIQRTQQEDSAVYLCASSPRTGVDEQFFGPGTRLTVL.

V gene TRBV2 combines with J gene TRBJ1-2; no firm D call. The germline gives CDR1 SNHLY, CDR2 FYNNEI. CDR3 size: 13 residues. V lost 7 bases to trimming and J lost 4 bases, with 13 bases between them. CDR3 sequence: CASIFGVSYGYTF. For the CDR3, the DNA is TGTGCCAGCATTTTCGGGGTTAGCTATGGCTACACCTTC. Full variable domain (rest looked up from reference TRBV2 and TRBJ1-2): EPEVTQTPSHQVTQMGQEVILRCVPISNHLYFYWYRQILGQKVEFLVSFYNNEISEKSEIFDDQFSVERPDGSNFTLKIRSTKLEDSAMYFCASIFGVSYGYTFGSGTRLTVV.

The rearrangement joins TRBV28 to TRBJ1-5; D remains ambiguous. This CDR3 is built from 16 residues. Germline CDR1 is MDHEN and CDR2 is SYDVKM. Deletions cut 6 bases from V and 3 bases from J, with 18 bases between. The CDR3 nucleotides read TGTGCCAGCAGCCCATCCCGAGGTGTAGACAATCAGCCCCAGCATTTT. Protein product: CASSPSRGVDNQPQHF. Full variable domain (rest looked up from reference TRBV28 and TRBJ1-5): DVKVTQSSRYLVKRTGEKVFLECVQDMDHENMFWYRQDPGLGLRLIYFSYDVKMKEKGDIPEGYSVSREKKERFSLILESASTNQTSMYLCASSPSRGVDNQPQHFGDGTRLSIL.

V and J are TRBV2 and TRBJ2-3; D may be TRBD2 (5 bases). The germline V gene has CDR1 SNHLY and CDR2 FYNNEI. The germline V and J ends were trimmed by 4 bases and 2 bases, with 13 bases remaining between them. The CDR3 is 15 residues long. The CDR3 protein is CASSASGFSTDTQYF. CDR3 DNA sequence: TGTGCCAGCAGTGCTTCGGGGTTCTCCACAGATACGCAGTATTTT.

The chain combines TRBV20-1 with TRBJ2-5, with D perhaps TRBD1 (6 bases). The germline V gene encodes CDR1 DFQATT and CDR2 SNEGSKA (reference sequence). V was cut by 7 bases and J by 7 bases, with 13 bases left in between. The CDR3 has 11 amino acids. This CDR3 reads CSEVQGGTQYF. The DNA of the CDR3 is TGCAGTGAGGTACAGGGTGGGACCCAGTACTTC.

This clone was seen a single time. The rearrangement uses TRBV7-2 and TRBJ2-1, with 7 positions matching TRBD2. With 1 base clipped from V and 2 bases from J, the junction kept 5 bases outside the gene matches. Per the germline V gene, CDR1 is SGHTA and CDR2 is FQGNSA. This CDR3 contains 16 residues. The CDR3 sequence: CASSLESSGAYNEQFF. CDR3 bases: TGTGCCAGCAGCTTAGAGTCTAGCGGAGCCTACAATGAGCAGTTCTTC.